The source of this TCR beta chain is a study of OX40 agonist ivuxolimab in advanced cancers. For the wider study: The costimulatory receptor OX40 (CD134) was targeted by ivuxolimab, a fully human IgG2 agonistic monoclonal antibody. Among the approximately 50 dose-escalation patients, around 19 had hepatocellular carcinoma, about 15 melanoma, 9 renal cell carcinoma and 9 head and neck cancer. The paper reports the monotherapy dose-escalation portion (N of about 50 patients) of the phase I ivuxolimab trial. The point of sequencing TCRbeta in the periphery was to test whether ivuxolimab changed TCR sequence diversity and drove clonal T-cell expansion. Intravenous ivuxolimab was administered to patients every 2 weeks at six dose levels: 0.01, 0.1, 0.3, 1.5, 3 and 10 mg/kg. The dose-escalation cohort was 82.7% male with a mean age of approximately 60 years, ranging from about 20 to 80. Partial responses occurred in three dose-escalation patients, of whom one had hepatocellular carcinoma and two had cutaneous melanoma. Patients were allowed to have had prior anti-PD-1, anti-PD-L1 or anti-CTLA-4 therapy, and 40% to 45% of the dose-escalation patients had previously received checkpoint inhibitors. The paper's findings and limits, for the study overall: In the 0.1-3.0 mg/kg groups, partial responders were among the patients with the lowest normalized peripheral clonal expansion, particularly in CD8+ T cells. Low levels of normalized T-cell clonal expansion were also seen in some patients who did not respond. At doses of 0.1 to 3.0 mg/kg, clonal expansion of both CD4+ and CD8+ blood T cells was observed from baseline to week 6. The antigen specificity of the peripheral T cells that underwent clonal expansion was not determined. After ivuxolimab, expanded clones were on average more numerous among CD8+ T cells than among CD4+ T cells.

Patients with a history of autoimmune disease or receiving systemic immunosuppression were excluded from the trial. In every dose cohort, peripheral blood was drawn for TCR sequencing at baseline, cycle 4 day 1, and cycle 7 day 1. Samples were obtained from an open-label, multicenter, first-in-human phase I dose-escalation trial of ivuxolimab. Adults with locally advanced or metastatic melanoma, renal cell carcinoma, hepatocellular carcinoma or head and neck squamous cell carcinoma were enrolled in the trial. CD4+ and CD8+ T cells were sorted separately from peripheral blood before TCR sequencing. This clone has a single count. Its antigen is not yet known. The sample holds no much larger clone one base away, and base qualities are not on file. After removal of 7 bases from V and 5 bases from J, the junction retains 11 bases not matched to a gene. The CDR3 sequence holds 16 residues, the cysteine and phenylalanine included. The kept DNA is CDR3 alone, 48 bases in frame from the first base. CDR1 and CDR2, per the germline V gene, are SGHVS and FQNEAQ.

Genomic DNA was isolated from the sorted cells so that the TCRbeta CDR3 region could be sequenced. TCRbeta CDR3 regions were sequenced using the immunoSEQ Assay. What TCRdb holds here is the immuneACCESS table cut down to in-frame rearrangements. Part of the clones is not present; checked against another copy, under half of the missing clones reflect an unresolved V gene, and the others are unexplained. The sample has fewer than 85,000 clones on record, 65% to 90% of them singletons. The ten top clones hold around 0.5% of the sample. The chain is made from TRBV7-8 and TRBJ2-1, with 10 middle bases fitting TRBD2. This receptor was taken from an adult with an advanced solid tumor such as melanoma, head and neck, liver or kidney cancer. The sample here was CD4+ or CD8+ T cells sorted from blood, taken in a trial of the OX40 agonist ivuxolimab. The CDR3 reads CASNPVAGGSNNEQFF. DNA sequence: TGTGCCAGCAATCCCGTAGCGGGAGGATCTAACAATGAGCAGTTCTTC. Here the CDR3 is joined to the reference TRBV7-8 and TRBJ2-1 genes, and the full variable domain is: GAGVSQSPRYKVAKRGQDVALRCDPISGHVSLFWYQQALGQGPEFLTYFQNEAQLDKSGLPSDRFFAERPEGSVSTLKIQRTQQEDSAVYLCASNPVAGGSNNEQFFGPGTRLTVL.